This T cell receptor beta chain was documented in a study of beta chain features in type 1 diabetes. Study-wide results and limits: Patients with Type 1 diabetes showed moderately but significantly shorter TCRB CDR3s in all four CD4+ subsets. High-TCR-expressing cells could be over-represented by cDNA sequencing.

Expressed TCRB transcripts were sequenced, since all the RNA that had been isolated was reverse transcribed. Produced via immunoSEQ multiplex PCR; TCRdb's table is partial and in-frame only. The table shows about 650,000 clones, with roughly an eighth occurring only once. This clone was counted a few times. Its specificity is not known. Germline V lookup: CDR1 MDHEN, CDR2 SYDVKM. The CDR3 length is 16 residues. V was cut by 6 bases and J by 2 bases, with 14 bases left in between. Sequenced input: naive CD4+ T cells from blood. The rearrangement links TRBV28 to TRBJ2-6, with D possibly matching TRBD1 (5 bases). The sequence came from a man aged 25-40 years with type 1 diabetes. CDR3 region: CASRNQGLPGANVLTF. CDR3 sequence (DNA): TGTGCCAGCAGAAATCAGGGTCTCCCTGGGGCCAACGTCCTGACTTTC.